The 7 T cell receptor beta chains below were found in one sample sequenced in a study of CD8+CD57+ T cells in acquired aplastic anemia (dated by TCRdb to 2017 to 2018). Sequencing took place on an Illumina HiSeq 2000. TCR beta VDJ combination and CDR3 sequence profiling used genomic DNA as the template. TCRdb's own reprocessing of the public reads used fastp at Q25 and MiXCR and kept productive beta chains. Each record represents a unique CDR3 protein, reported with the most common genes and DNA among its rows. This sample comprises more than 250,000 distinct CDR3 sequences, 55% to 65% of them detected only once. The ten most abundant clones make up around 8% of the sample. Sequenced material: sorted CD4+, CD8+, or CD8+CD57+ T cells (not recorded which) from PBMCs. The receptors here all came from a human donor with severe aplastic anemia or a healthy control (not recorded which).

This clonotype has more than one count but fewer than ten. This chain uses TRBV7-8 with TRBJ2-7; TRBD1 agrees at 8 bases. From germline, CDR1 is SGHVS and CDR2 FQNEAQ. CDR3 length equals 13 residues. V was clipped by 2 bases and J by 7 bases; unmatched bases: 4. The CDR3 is CASSLRQGREQYF. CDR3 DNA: TGTGCCAGCAGCTTAAGACAGGGGCGGGAGCAGTACTTC.

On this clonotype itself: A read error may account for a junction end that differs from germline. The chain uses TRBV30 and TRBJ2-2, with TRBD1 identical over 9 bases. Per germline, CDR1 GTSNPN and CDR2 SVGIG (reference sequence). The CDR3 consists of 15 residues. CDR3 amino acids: CACLYRDRATGELLF. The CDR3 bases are TGTGCCTGTCTGTACCGGGACAGGGCCACCGGGGAGCTGCTTTTT.

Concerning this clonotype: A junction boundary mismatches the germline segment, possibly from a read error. CDR3 sequence reads: CASSEGEYREQYF. The DNA for the CDR3 is TGTGCCAGCAGTGAAGGGGAGTACAGGGAGCAGTACTTC. The gene calls are TRBV10-3 and TRBJ2-7, with D possibly called TRBD1 or TRBD2 (5 bases each). The CDR3 consists of 13 residues. Germline CDR1 ENHRY, CDR2 SYGVKD.

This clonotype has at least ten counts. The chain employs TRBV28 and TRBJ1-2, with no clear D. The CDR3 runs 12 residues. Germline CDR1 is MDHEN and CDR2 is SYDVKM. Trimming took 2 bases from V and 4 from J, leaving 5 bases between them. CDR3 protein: CASSLNAYGYTF. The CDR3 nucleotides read TGTGCCAGCAGTTTAAACGCCTATGGCTACACCTTC.

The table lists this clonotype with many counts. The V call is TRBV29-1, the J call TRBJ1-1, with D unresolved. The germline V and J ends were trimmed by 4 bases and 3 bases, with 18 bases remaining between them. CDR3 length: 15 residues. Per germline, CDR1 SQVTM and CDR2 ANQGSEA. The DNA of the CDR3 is TGCAGCGTTGCCGGAACAGATGGTGGGTACACTGAAGCTTTCTTT. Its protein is CSVAGTDGGYTEAFF.

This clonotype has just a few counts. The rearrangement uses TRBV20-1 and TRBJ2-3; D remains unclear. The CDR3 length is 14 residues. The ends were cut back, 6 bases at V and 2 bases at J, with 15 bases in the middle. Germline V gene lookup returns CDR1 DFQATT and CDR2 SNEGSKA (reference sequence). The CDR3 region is CSAVDALSTDTQYF. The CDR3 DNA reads TGCAGTGCCGTGGACGCCCTATCCACAGATACGCAGTATTTT.

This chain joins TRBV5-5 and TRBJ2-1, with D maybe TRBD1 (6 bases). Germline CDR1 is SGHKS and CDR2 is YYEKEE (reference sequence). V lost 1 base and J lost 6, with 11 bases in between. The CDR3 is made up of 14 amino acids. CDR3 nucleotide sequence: TGTGCCAGCAGCTTGTCCACAGGGACCAATGAGCAGTTCTTC. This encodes CASSLSTGTNEQFF.